These 16 T cell receptor beta chains were all obtained from the same sample, sequenced in a study of T cell responses to AZD1222 COVID-19 vaccine. Sequencing used immunoSEQ multiplex PCR; TCRdb keeps in-frame clones, though not all of them. The profile shows 150,000 to 200,000 clones, 90% of them singletons. Sequencing used peripheral blood, obtained 28 days after the second dose of the MenACWY control vaccine. Receptors were obtained from an adult who received the MenACWY meningococcal vaccine as a control.

This chain joins TRBV28 and TRBJ1-2, with D hard to call. V shed 6 bases and J shed 7 bases, with 15 bases lying between them. Germline loops: CDR1 MDHEN, CDR2 SYDVKM. CDR3 length equals 13 residues. The CDR3 is CASSRSPSGGYTF. The CDR3 DNA sequence: TGTGCCAGCAGCAGGTCCCCAAGTGGTGGCTACACCTTC.

The chain has TRBV9 and TRBJ2-3, with 11 positions matching TRBD2. This CDR3 has 18 residues. The V gene end was trimmed by 3 bases and the J gene end by 2 bases; junction bases not matched to a gene: 11. In germline, CDR1 is SGDLS, CDR2 YYNGEE. The CDR3 is CASSEGSSGRAFTDTQYF. The CDR3, as DNA: TGTGCCAGCAGCGAGGGAAGTAGCGGGAGGGCCTTCACAGATACGCAGTATTTT.

The gene calls are TRBV5-6 and TRBJ2-4; D remains unclear. With 3 bases removed from V and 7 bases from J, the gap between germline ends came to 8 bases. This CDR3 is built from 12 residues. CDR1 and CDR2 from the germline V gene are SGHDT and YYEEEE. In DNA, the CDR3 is TGTGCCAGCAGCTCGGGTCCCAACATTCAGTACTTC. Translating gives CASSSGPNIQYF.

V and J are TRBV7-3 and TRBJ1-3, with D possibly matching TRBD1 (5 bases). The CDR3 is made up of 13 amino acids. With 5 bases removed from V and 2 bases from J, the gap between germline ends came to 7 bases. Per the germline V gene, CDR1 is SGHTA and CDR2 is FQGTGA. The CDR3 loop reads CASSQTAGNTIYF. The CDR3 DNA reads TGTGCCAGCAGCCAGACAGCTGGAAACACCATATATTTT.

This sequence joins TRBV5-6 and TRBJ1-2; perhaps TRBD1 as D (5 bases). The V end lost 5 bases, the J end lost 4 bases, and 12 bases lay between the germline ends. The length of the CDR3 is 13 residues. Germline assignment: CDR1 SGHDT and CDR2 YYEEEE. For the CDR3, the DNA is TGTGCCAGCAGGTCCAGTACAGGCTATGGCTACACCTTC. Translation gives CASRSSTGYGYTF.

This sequence joins TRBV30 and TRBJ2-7; 9 bases fit TRBD2. The CDR3 totals 14 residues. V trimming: 0 bases; J trimming: 0 bases; junction bases outside the gene matches: 0. CDR1 is GTSNPN and CDR2 is SVGIG in the germline V gene (reference sequence). The CDR3 sequence is CAWSVTSGSYEQYF. The CDR3 DNA reads as TGTGCCTGGAGTGTGACTAGCGGCTCCTACGAGCAGTACTTC.

The V and J genes are TRBV12-3 or TRBV12-4 and TRBJ1-1; D call uncertain. This CDR3 has 13 residues. Trimming took off 3 bases at V and 1 base at J, with 6 bases between the two ends. For the CDR3, the DNA is TGTGCCAGCAGTTTTGAGGCGAACACTGAAGCTTTCTTT. This translates into CASSFEANTEAFF.

The chain has TRBV5-4 and TRBJ2-1, with 7 bases lining up with TRBD2. This CDR3 has 14 residues. Germline V CDR1 and CDR2: SGHNT, YYREEE (reference sequence). V gave up 5 bases and J gave up 10 bases; unmatched junction bases: 12. CDR3 sequence reads: CASRALAGDGEQFF. The CDR3 region has the DNA TGTGCCAGCAGGGCTCTTGCGGGAGATGGAGAGCAGTTCTTC.

The V call is TRBV5-5, the J call TRBJ1-3; tentative D call: TRBD1 (5 bases). The V gene's germline CDR1 is SGHKS and CDR2 YYEKEE (reference sequence). This CDR3 has 15 residues. V was trimmed by 7 bases and J by 6 bases, leaving 20 bases between them. As DNA, the CDR3 is TGTGCCAGCCGGGACGATCCCCTAGTAAAAAACACCATATATTTT. This gives the protein CASRDDPLVKNTIYF.

The CDR3 coding sequence is TGCGCCAGCAGCTCAAACAGGGGTAATGAAAAACTGTTTTTT. Amino acids: CASSSNRGNEKLFF. This sequence joins TRBV5-1 and TRBJ1-4, with 7 positions matching TRBD1. The ends lost 3 bases at V and 4 bases at J; junction bases unmatched: 3. Germline-derived CDR1 and CDR2 are SGHRS and YFSETQ. The CDR3 spans 14 residues. Complete variable domain (other parts from reference TRBV5-1 and TRBJ1-4): KAGVTQTPRYLIKTRGQQVTLSCSPISGHRSVSWYQQTPGQGLQFLFEYFSETQRNKGNFPGRFSGRQFSNSRSEMNVSTLELGDSALYLCASSSNRGNEKLFFGSGTQLSVL.

The rearrangement joins TRBV19 to TRBJ1-5; TRBD1 matches 7 bases. Germline V lookup: CDR1 LNHDA, CDR2 SQIVND (reference sequence). This CDR3 has 13 residues. Trimming at V came to 5 bases and at J to 10 bases, leaving 8 bases not matched to a gene. CDR3 nucleotide sequence: TGTGCCAGTAGTCCCCCCCGGACAGGACCCCAGCATTTT. This translates into CASSPPRTGPQHF.

This chain connects TRBV28 to TRBJ2-7; D is perhaps TRBD1 (5 bases). Germline V gene sequence: CDR1 MDHEN, CDR2 SYDVKM. This CDR3 spans 11 amino acids. Deletions cut 7 bases from V and 12 bases from J, with 16 bases between. In DNA form, the CDR3 reads TGTGCCAGCACGCTCTCGCGGACAACGTACTTC. Residues: CASTLSRTTYF.

CDR3 in DNA: TGTGCCAGCTCACCGGCAGGTCTCACTGAAGCTTTCTTT. Protein: CASSPAGLTEAFF. V and J are TRBV18 and TRBJ1-1; D ambiguous. Germline values: CDR1 KGHSH, CDR2 LQKENI. The CDR3 is made up of 13 amino acids. V lost 3 bases, J lost 4 bases, and 9 bases lay in between. The full variable domain, completed using reference TRBV18 and TRBJ1-1, is NAGVMQNPRHLVRRRGQEARLRCSPMKGHSHVYWYRQLPEEGLKFMVYLQKENIIDESGMPKERFSAEFPKEGPSILRIQQVVRGDSAAYFCASSPAGLTEAFFGQGTRLTVV.

This clone was seen once. V gene TRBV10-3 combines with J gene TRBJ2-6; TRBD2 matches at 7 bases. Germline V gene lookup returns CDR1 ENHRY and CDR2 SYGVKD. This CDR3 comprises 17 residues. Trimming at V came to 10 bases and at J to 3 bases, leaving 15 bases not matched to a gene. The CDR3: CASGTLAASLGANVLTF. The CDR3 DNA sequence: TGTGCCAGTGGCACGCTAGCGGCCTCTCTTGGGGCCAACGTCCTGACTTTC.

The chain recombines TRBV12-3 or TRBV12-4 with TRBJ1-6; 10 bases fit TRBD1. CDR3 length equals 13 residues. The ends lost 8 bases at V and 9 bases at J; junction bases unmatched: 4. The CDR3 reads CASGWTGGSPLHF. In DNA, the CDR3 is TGTGCCAGCGGTTGGACAGGGGGTTCACCCCTCCACTTT.

This rearrangement joins TRBV4-1 to TRBJ1-1, with D unclear. CDR1 and CDR2 from the germline V gene are MGHRA and YSYEKL. Trimming cost V 1 base and J 8 bases, with 8 bases left between them. The CDR3 is made up of 12 amino acids. Here the CDR3 DNA reads TGCGCCAGCAGCCAAGTTGGCAGGGAAGCTTTCTTT. Protein sequence: CASSQVGREAFF.